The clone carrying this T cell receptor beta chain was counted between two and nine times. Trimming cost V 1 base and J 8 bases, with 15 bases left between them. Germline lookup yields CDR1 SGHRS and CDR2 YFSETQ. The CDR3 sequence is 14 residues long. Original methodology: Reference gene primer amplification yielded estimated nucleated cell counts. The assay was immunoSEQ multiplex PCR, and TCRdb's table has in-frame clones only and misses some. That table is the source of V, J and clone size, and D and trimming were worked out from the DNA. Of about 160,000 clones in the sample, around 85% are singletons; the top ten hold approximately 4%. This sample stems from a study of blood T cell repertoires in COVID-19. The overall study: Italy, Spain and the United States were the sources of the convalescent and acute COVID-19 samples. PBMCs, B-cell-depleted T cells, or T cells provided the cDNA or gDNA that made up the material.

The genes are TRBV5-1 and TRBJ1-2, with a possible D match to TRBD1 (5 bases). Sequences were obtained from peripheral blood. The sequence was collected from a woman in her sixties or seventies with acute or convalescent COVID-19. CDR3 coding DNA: TGCGCCAGCAGCTTGTCGGGCAGGGAGGACGGCTACACCTTC. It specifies CASSLSGREDGYTF.